One and the same sample provided the 14 T cell receptor beta chains below, sequenced in a study of technical replicates of blood from a handful of donors. TCRdb keeps only in-frame clones here, not all; method: immunoSEQ multiplex PCR. The sample lists nearly 70,000 clones, around nine tenths occurring once. Sequenced sample: T cells isolated from PBMCs. The receptors shown here come from a human donor in good health.

The chain recombines TRBV5-1 with TRBJ2-2; D may be TRBD1 (5 bases). This CDR3 region has 16 residues. Trimming left V 4 bases short and J 2 bases short, with 15 bases between. Germline V gene data show CDR1 as SGHRS and CDR2 as YFSETQ. Written as DNA, the CDR3 is TGCGCCAGCAGCCGTCAGGGCAAAGATAACACCGGGGAGCTGTTTTTT. Translating gives CASSRQGKDNTGELFF.

The rearrangement joins TRBV5-5 to TRBJ2-7; 10 bases fit TRBD1. This CDR3 comprises 15 residues. Germline-derived CDR1 and CDR2 are SGHKS and YYEKEE (reference sequence). Unmatched junction bases numbered 4, after V lost 0 bases and J lost 4 bases. CDR3 DNA sequence: TGTGCCAGCAGCTTGGCCGGGACAGGGGTTTACGAGCAGTACTTC. Its protein product is CASSLAGTGVYEQYF.

V gene TRBV7-9 combines with J gene TRBJ1-2; D is uncertain. The CDR3 has 15 residues. Germline V gene lookup returns CDR1 SEHNR and CDR2 FQNEAQ (reference sequence). Trimming left V 2 bases short and J 0 bases short, with 10 bases between. CDR3 nucleotides: TGTGCCAGCAGCTTAATGGAGGTAGCTAACTATGGCTACACCTTC. The encoded protein is CASSLMEVANYGYTF.

The DNA of the CDR3 is TGTGCCAGCAGTGAAACAGGGGACTATGGCTACACCTTC. It translates to CASSETGDYGYTF. The chain employs TRBV2 and TRBJ1-2; 7 positions agree with TRBD1. With 2 bases clipped from V and 3 bases from J, the junction kept 0 bases outside the gene matches. The germline gives CDR1 SNHLY, CDR2 FYNNEI. The CDR3 has 13 amino acids.

This clone showed up just once. V and J are TRBV9 and TRBJ2-7, with TRBD2 matching 7 bases. The germline gives CDR1 SGDLS, CDR2 YYNGEE. This CDR3 spans 15 amino acids. Trimming took 2 bases from V and 6 from J; bases not matched to a gene: 11. The CDR3 nucleotides read TGTGCCAGCAGCGTCGGAGGGAGGGGAATGGGCGAGCAGTACTTC. Its protein product is CASSVGGRGMGEQYF.

The chain employs TRBV7-9 and TRBJ2-7, with D maybe TRBD2 (5 bases). Germline CDR1 is SEHNR and CDR2 is FQNEAQ (reference sequence). V lost 3 bases, J lost 0 bases, and 6 bases lay in between. The CDR3 sequence is 13 residues long. In DNA form, the CDR3 reads TGTGCCAGCAGCTTTCTAGCCTCCTACGAGCAGTACTTC. Amino acid sequence: CASSFLASYEQYF.

The V call is TRBV18, the J call TRBJ2-1; the match to TRBD1 covers 7 bases. Germline-derived CDR1 and CDR2 are KGHSH and LQKENI. V lost 6 bases, J lost 5 bases, and 16 bases stayed unmatched. This CDR3 region has 17 residues. The CDR3 sequence is CASSVDTGAPPDNEQFF. For the CDR3, the DNA is TGTGCCAGCTCCGTAGACACAGGGGCCCCTCCTGACAATGAGCAGTTCTTC.

The genes are TRBV4-3 and TRBJ1-2, with 7 nucleotides matching TRBD1. J was trimmed by 6 bases and V by 3 bases; bases with no gene match: 7. Germline values: CDR1 LGHNA, CDR2 YSLEER. The CDR3 has 14 amino acids. The CDR3 loop is CASSQDTGVHGYTF. The CDR3 nucleotides are TGCGCCAGCAGCCAGGATACAGGGGTACATGGCTACACCTTC.

The chain recombines TRBV6-5 with TRBJ2-5; possibly TRBD2 for D (6 bases). Trimming stripped 5 bases from V and 5 bases from J, with 12 bases between. CDR1 and CDR2 from the germline V gene are MNHEY and SVGAGI. CDR3 length equals 13 residues. The CDR3 loop reads CASSMRGAETQYF. In DNA form, the CDR3 reads TGTGCCAGCAGTATGCGGGGCGCGGAGACCCAGTACTTC.

The V and J genes are TRBV5-1 and TRBJ2-1, with D unclear. Germline values: CDR1 SGHRS, CDR2 YFSETQ. Trimming pared 5 bases from V and 9 bases from J, leaving 18 bases between. This CDR3 contains 14 residues. CDR3 nucleotide sequence: TGCGCCAGCAGTTATATAACGGAGAACCCTGAGCAGTTCTTC. Protein product: CASSYITENPEQFF. The full variable domain, its missing parts supplied by reference TRBV5-1 and TRBJ2-1, is KAGVTQTPRYLIKTRGQQVTLSCSPISGHRSVSWYQQTPGQGLQFLFEYFSETQRNKGNFPGRFSGRQFSNSRSEMNVSTLELGDSALYLCASSYITENPEQFFGPGTRLTVL.

The chain combines TRBV2 with TRBJ2-1; 12 nucleotides line up with TRBD2. Germline CDR1 and CDR2: SNHLY and FYNNEI. V shed 10 bases, J shed 8 bases, and the junction held 6 bases outside the gene matches. This CDR3 has 13 amino acids. The CDR3 sequence: CATTSGRFYEQFF. The CDR3 DNA follows: TGTGCCACCACTAGCGGGAGGTTCTATGAGCAGTTCTTC. Full variable domain (rest looked up from reference TRBV2 and TRBJ2-1): EPEVTQTPSHQVTQMGQEVILRCVPISNHLYFYWYRQILGQKVEFLVSFYNNEISEKSEIFDDQFSVERPDGSNFTLKIRSTKLEDSAMYFCATTSGRFYEQFFGPGTRLTVL.

The chain recombines TRBV6-1 with TRBJ2-7, with D perhaps matching TRBD1 (5 bases). Per the germline V gene, CDR1 is MNHNS and CDR2 is SASEGT. CDR3 size: 13 residues. V lost 3 bases and J lost 6, with 12 bases in between. Here the CDR3 reads CASSEFTGTEQYF. The CDR3 DNA is TGTGCCAGCAGTGAGTTTACAGGTACCGAGCAGTACTTC.

The chain employs TRBV5-6 and TRBJ1-5; D uncertain. Trimming removed 1 base at V and 5 bases at J, with 13 bases between. The CDR3 consists of 15 residues. The germline CDR1 and CDR2 sequences are SGHDT and YYEEEE. CDR3 DNA sequence: TGTGCCAGCAGCTTGTGGCCAGGAAATTATCAGCCCCAGCATTTT. Encoded protein: CASSLWPGNYQPQHF.

This chain uses TRBV5-1 with TRBJ1-2; 8 bases match TRBD1. The CDR3 has 17 residues. Per the germline V gene, CDR1 is SGHRS and CDR2 is YFSETQ. The junction had 12 bases not matched to a gene; V was cut back by 4 bases and J by 1 base. The CDR3, as DNA: TGCGCCAGCAGCCAGTCCAGTGTACAGGGGGGTAACTATGGCTACACCTTC. Its protein product is CASSQSSVQGGNYGYTF. Full variable domain (outside the CDR3, taken from reference TRBV5-1 and TRBJ1-2): KAGVTQTPRYLIKTRGQQVTLSCSPISGHRSVSWYQQTPGQGLQFLFEYFSETQRNKGNFPGRFSGRQFSNSRSEMNVSTLELGDSALYLCASSQSSVQGGNYGYTFGSGTRLTVV.